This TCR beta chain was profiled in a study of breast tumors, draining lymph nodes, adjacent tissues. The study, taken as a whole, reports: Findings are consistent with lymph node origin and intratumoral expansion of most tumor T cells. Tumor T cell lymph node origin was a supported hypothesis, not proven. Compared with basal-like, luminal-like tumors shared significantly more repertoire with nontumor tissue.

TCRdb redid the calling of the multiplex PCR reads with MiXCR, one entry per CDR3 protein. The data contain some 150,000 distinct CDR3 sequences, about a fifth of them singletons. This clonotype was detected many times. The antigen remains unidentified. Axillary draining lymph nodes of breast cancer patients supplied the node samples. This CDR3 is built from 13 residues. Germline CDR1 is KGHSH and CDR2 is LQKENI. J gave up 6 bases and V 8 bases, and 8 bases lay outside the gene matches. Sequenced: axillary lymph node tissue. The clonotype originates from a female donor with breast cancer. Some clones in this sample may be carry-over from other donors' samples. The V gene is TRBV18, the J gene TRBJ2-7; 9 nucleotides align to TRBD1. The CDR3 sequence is CASTPGTGSEQYF. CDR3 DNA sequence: TGTGCCAGCACCCCCGGGACAGGGAGCGAGCAGTACTTC.